The rows below give T cell receptor beta chains drawn from one sample of a study of cytomegalovirus exposure and HLA in healthy donors. Data came from immunoSEQ multiplex PCR; TCRdb stores just in-frame clones and leaves some out. The sample contains 100,000 or so clones, approximately 90% of which appear only once. Sequencing was performed on PBMCs. These TCRs come from a woman under 30 in good health and CMV-seropositive. Each CDR3 is given with its conserved first and last residue. Each record gives: V gene, clone size, CDR3 protein. The size entry is marked missing in some rows and otherwise reads once, few, many or a size class.

V: TRBV4-1; size: -; CDR3: CASSRVAGEQYF
V: TRBV5-1; size: -; CDR3: CASSFPDRGQGNTIYF
V: TRBV2; size: few; CDR3: CASSLGHRNTGELFF
V: TRBV9; size: -; CDR3: CASSVQGARNQPQHF
V: TRBV11-3; size: -; CDR3: CASSWDRGNSPLHF
V: TRBV7-9; size: -; CDR3: CASSHGGGYTF
V: TRBV14; size: few; CDR3: CASRGGTVRERNTEAFF
V: TRBV4-1; size: -; CDR3: CASSPEMGSPGNTIYF
V: TRBV7-9; size: -; CDR3: CASISAYNEQFF
V: TRBV10-3; size: -; CDR3: CATTGQDGQPQHF
V: TRBV7-9; size: -; CDR3: CASSLDGTGGTEAFF
V: TRBV27; size: -; CDR3: CASRVAGPNEQYF
V: TRBV19; size: -; CDR3: CASSVQGGLAKNIQYF
V: TRBV6-1; size: -; CDR3: CASRSFQSEQYF
V: TRBV7-9; size: -; CDR3: CASSVRDSKAGRDTIYF
V: TRBV10-3; size: few; CDR3: CAISEMTGDGYTF
V: TRBV4-2; size: few; CDR3: CASSPRDTSYEQYF
V: TRBV21-1; size: -; CDR3: CASSHPRDRVWDGYTF
V: TRBV28; size: once; CDR3: CASTPRLPGTGGYEQYF
V: TRBV7-8; size: -; CDR3: CASSLGPGGGEQYF
V: TRBV7-9; size: -; CDR3: CASSRLTASTGELFF
V: TRBV19; size: -; CDR3: CASSQSTGELFF
V: TRBV19; size: once; CDR3: CASSIFQATANEQFF
V: TRBV29-1; size: once; CDR3: CSARDLYEQYF
V: TRBV14; size: -; CDR3: CASSYSTRTGTGELFF
V: TRBV5-1; size: -; CDR3: CASSLGQDNQPQHF
V: TRBV14; size: -; CDR3: CASSPLTGWNTEAFF
V: TRBV11-2; size: -; CDR3: CASSRGASGISYEQYF
V: TRBV15; size: -; CDR3: CATSRDRGYQPQHF
V: TRBV30; size: -; CDR3: CAWSERLAHEQYF
V: TRBV27; size: -; CDR3: CASRGGVSHLLGANVLTF
V: TRBV2; size: -; CDR3: CASSHSTSAGQYNEQFF
V: TRBV2; size: -; CDR3: CASKWTQNTGELFF
V: TRBV19; size: -; CDR3: CASRGDRANQPQHF
V: TRBV5-1; size: -; CDR3: CASSLRTGGDGYTF
V: TRBV5-4; size: -; CDR3: CASSLITGRDYGYTF
V: TRBV5-6; size: -; CDR3: CASKKSGVGTQYF
V: TRBV5-1; size: -; CDR3: CASSGRTGSSFGYTF
V: TRBV5-1; size: -; CDR3: CASRQRGDETQYF
V: TRBV6-1; size: -; CDR3: CASSEEWGDSYEQYF
V: TRBV5-1; size: -; CDR3: CASSLAAENTEAFF
V: TRBV5-1; size: -; CDR3: CASSLEGGDNQPQHF